Listed below are T cell receptor beta chains from one sample, sequenced in a study of graft-versus-host responses after intestinal transplantation. These TCRs' antigens remain unknown. TCRdb's table, derived via immunoSEQ multiplex PCR, lists solely in-frame clones and lacks some. The sample consists of tens of thousands of clones, about 95% of them appearing once. The starting material was unstimulated CD8+ T cells sorted from spleen or lymph node cells, obtained before transplant. Receptors originate from a human donor who was the organ donor for an intestinal transplant. Both conserved end residues are part of each CDR3. Fields, in order: CDR3 length, V gene, J gene, D gene, clone size, CDR3 protein, CDR3 DNA. D genes are given only for firm matches. The size of a clone is reported for some rows only, either as once, few or many, or as a class for expanded clones.

>14|TRBV10-1|TRBJ2-5|TRBD2|few
CASTRGGARKTQYF
TGCGCCAGCACCCGCGGGGGGGCCCGGAAGACCCAGTACTTC
>12|TRBV30|TRBJ2-1|TRBD1|-
CAWRKTGGEQFF
TGTGCCTGGAGAAAAACAGGGGGTGAGCAGTTCTTC
>18|TRBV7-8|TRBJ1-2|-|-
CASSPGILGGVANYGYTF
TGTGCCAGCAGCCCAGGGATTTTAGGAGGGGTGGCTAACTATGGCTACACCTTC
>13|TRBV28|TRBJ2-5|-|-
CASSWKVSETQYF
TGTGCCAGCAGTTGGAAGGTGTCGGAGACCCAGTACTTC
>15|TRBV9|TRBJ2-3|-|-
CASSGEVSSTDTQYF
TGTGCCAGCAGCGGTGAGGTCTCCAGCACAGATACGCAGTATTTT
>15|TRBV29-1|TRBJ1-1|-|-
CSVEDIGRVNTEAFF
TGCAGCGTTGAAGATATCGGCAGGGTGAACACTGAAGCTTTCTTT
>14|TRBV11-2|TRBJ2-7|TRBD1|-
CASSIGQGSYEQYF
TGTGCCAGCAGCATCGGACAGGGCTCCTACGAGCAGTACTTC
>15|TRBV4-2|TRBJ2-3|-|-
CASSQDPRFTDTQYF
TGTGCCAGCAGCCAAGATCCAAGGTTTACAGATACGCAGTATTTT
>11|TRBV12-5|TRBJ2-7|-|-
CASGSSYEQYF
TGTGCTAGTGGTTCTTCCTACGAGCAGTACTTC
>14|TRBV6-1|TRBJ1-5|-|few
CASSEFDGNQPQHF
TGTGCCAGCAGTGAATTCGATGGGAATCAGCCCCAGCATTTT
>14|TRBV27|TRBJ1-2|-|-
CASSTKGQGFGYTF
TGTGCCAGCAGTACTAAGGGACAAGGTTTTGGCTACACCTTC
>15|TRBV29-1|TRBJ2-3|TRBD2|once
CSVEALAGATDTQYF
TGCAGCGTTGAGGCGCTAGCGGGGGCCACAGATACGCAGTATTTT
>13|TRBV5-6|TRBJ2-5|-|-
CASSLVPQETQYF
TGTGCCAGCAGCTTGGTCCCTCAAGAGACCCAGTACTTC
>15|TRBV7-2|TRBJ1-2|-|-
CASSLTPQENYGYTF
TGTGCCAGCAGCTTAACCCCACAGGAGAACTATGGCTACACCTTC
>14|TRBV27|TRBJ1-6|-|-
CASSDRGTNSPLHF
TGTGCCAGCTCCGATCGGGGGACTAATTCACCCCTCCACTTT
>16|TRBV19|TRBJ2-1|TRBD2|once
CASTTNRGGASNEQFF
TGTGCCAGTACCACCAATCGGGGGGGGGCCTCCAATGAGCAGTTCTTC
>13|TRBV5-6|TRBJ2-7|TRBD1|once
CASSSGGSYEQYF
TGTGCCAGCAGCTCAGGGGGCTCCTACGAGCAGTACTTC
>14|TRBV6-5|TRBJ2-7|-|-
CASSDPGDHYEQYF
TGTGCCAGCAGTGACCCAGGGGATCACTACGAGCAGTACTTC
>14|TRBV4-1|TRBJ1-3|-|-
CASSQDRVVNTIYF
TGCGCCAGCAGCCAAGACAGGGTTGTAAACACCATATATTTT
>16|TRBV11-2|TRBJ2-7|-|-
CASSLRGQLGTYEQYF
TGTGCCAGCAGCTTACGAGGTCAGCTGGGGACCTACGAGCAGTACTTC
>15|TRBV11-2|TRBJ2-7|TRBD1|-
CASSPRVGTVYEQYF
TGTGCCAGCAGCCCACGCGTCGGGACAGTCTACGAGCAGTACTTC
>15|TRBV7-6|TRBJ1-2|TRBD1|-
CASSLEPGGGYGYTF
TGTGCCAGCAGCTTAGAACCAGGGGGAGGCTATGGCTACACCTTC
>15|TRBV7-6|TRBJ2-2|TRBD1|-
CASTPGQGDTGELFF
TGTGCCAGCACCCCGGGACAGGGAGACACCGGGGAGCTGTTTTTT
>13|TRBV4-1|TRBJ1-1|-|-
CASSPTEATEAFF
TGCGCCAGCAGTCCCACGGAGGCCACTGAAGCTTTCTTT
>14|TRBV4-2|TRBJ2-7|TRBD2|-
CASSQTSGDYEQYF
TGTGCCAGCAGCCAGACTAGCGGGGACTACGAGCAGTACTTC